This T cell receptor beta chain derives from a study of blood T cell repertoires in COVID-19. Study in general: Sites in the United States, Italy and Spain provided acute and convalescent COVID-19 samples. The analysed material was cDNA or gDNA that came from T cells, B-cell-depleted T cells, or PBMCs.

Trimming stripped 4 bases from V and 0 bases from J, with 4 bases between. From germline, CDR1 is MDHEN and CDR2 SYDVKM. The CDR3 is made up of 14 amino acids. In the original analysis: Scientists estimated how many nucleated cells there were by amplifying reference gene primers. TCRdb keeps only in-frame clones here, not all; method: immunoSEQ multiplex PCR. The V and J calls and clone size come from that table; D and trimming were worked out from the DNA. Found here are 140,000 to 150,000 clones, 80% to 90% of them singletons; the top ten hold over 35%. The sequence was collected from a man aged 50 or older who had recovered from COVID-19. The chain is built from TRBV28 and TRBJ1-6; D ambiguous. Sequencing used peripheral blood. As DNA, the CDR3 is TGTGCCAGCAGTTCGAGCTCCTATAATTCACCCCTCCACTTT. It is translated as CASSSSSYNSPLHF.